Below, 28 T cell receptor beta chains from the same sample are listed, as sequenced in a study of blood T cell repertoires in COVID-19. The assay was immunoSEQ multiplex PCR, and TCRdb's table has in-frame clones only and misses some. Of a few hundred thousand clones in the sample, more than 85% were seen once. Sequencing used PBMCs or T cells enriched from blood (not recorded which). The receptors come from a woman aged 30 to 39 who had recovered from COVID-19.

This clone was seen a single time. This sequence joins TRBV28 and TRBJ1-2, with 8 bases that match TRBD1. CDR3 length: 14 residues. The V segment lost 6 bases and the J segment 4 bases; nucleotides outside the gene matches: 7. The germline V gene has CDR1 MDHEN and CDR2 SYDVKM. CDR3 residues: CASSPPGQAYGYTF. The DNA for the CDR3 is TGTGCCAGCAGCCCTCCGGGACAGGCCTATGGCTACACCTTC.

The DNA of the CDR3 is TGTGCCAGCGCCCGGGACAGGGGGTATAATTCACCCCTCCACTTT. Amino acids: CASARDRGYNSPLHF. The chain employs TRBV27 and TRBJ1-6, with 11 positions matching TRBD1. Per the germline V gene, CDR1 is MNHEY and CDR2 is SMNVEV (reference sequence). This CDR3 has 15 residues. V lost 8 bases and J lost 4; bases outside the gene matches: 4.

The rearrangement joins TRBV7-9 to TRBJ2-5; the D gene is possibly TRBD2 (7 bases). V lost 5 bases, J lost 5 bases, and 18 bases lay in between. This CDR3 is 15 amino acids long. Germline CDR1 SEHNR, CDR2 FQNEAQ (reference sequence). In nucleotides, the CDR3 is TGTGCCAGCAGCCCTCACACCGGGGGGCGGGAGACCCAGTACTTC. This translates into CASSPHTGGRETQYF.

V gene TRBV5-5 combines with J gene TRBJ1-1; D gene ambiguous. V lost 2 bases, J lost 1 base, and 9 bases lay in between. Germline V lookup: CDR1 SGHKS, CDR2 YYEKEE (reference sequence). This CDR3 is 14 amino acids long. The chain's CDR3 is CASSFKTRNTEAFF. Written as DNA, the CDR3 is TGTGCCAGCAGCTTCAAGACACGGAACACTGAAGCTTTCTTT. The full variable domain, completed using reference TRBV5-5 and TRBJ1-1, is DAGVTQSPTHLIKTRGQQVTLRCSPISGHKSVSWYQQVLGQGPQFIFQYYEKEERGRGNFPDRFSARQFPNYSSELNVNALLLGDSALYLCASSFKTRNTEAFFGQGTRLTVV.

The chain uses TRBV3-1 (or the pseudogene TRBV3-2) and TRBJ2-3, with D possibly matching TRBD2 (6 bases). The CDR3 sequence is 15 residues long. The germline V and J ends were trimmed by 5 bases and 6 bases, with 18 bases remaining between them. CDR1 is LGHDT, CDR2 YNNKEL, per germline (reference sequence). The CDR3 protein is CASSSPGLSRDTQYF. The CDR3, as DNA: TGTGCCAGCAGCTCCCCGGGACTGAGTAGGGATACGCAGTATTTT.

A single count supports this clone. J is TRBJ2-7 and V is TRBV29-1; D is undetermined. CDR3 length: 13 amino acids. Looked up from germline, CDR1 is SQVTM and CDR2 is ANQGSEA. V lost 1 base, J lost 2 bases, and 9 bases lay in between. The CDR3: CSVEGHKPYEQYF. CDR3 in DNA: TGCAGCGTTGAAGGGCACAAACCCTACGAGCAGTACTTC.

The count of this clone is one. This rearrangement joins TRBV28 to TRBJ2-1, with D possibly being TRBD2 (5 bases). The CDR3 is made up of 14 amino acids. Trimming took off 5 bases at V and 4 bases at J, with 12 bases between the two ends. CDR1 is MDHEN and CDR2 is SYDVKM in the germline V gene. As DNA, the CDR3 is TGTGCCAGCAGTCCGGCAGGAGGATACAATGAGCAGTTCTTC. The encoded protein is CASSPAGGYNEQFF.

V is TRBV3-1 (or the pseudogene TRBV3-2) and J is TRBJ1-2, with TRBD1 matching 12 bases. CDR3 length: 14 residues. V shed 4 bases and J 6 bases; nucleotides not matched to a gene: 3. Looked up from germline, CDR1 is LGHDT and CDR2 is YNNKEL (reference sequence). The CDR3 bases are TGTGCCAGCAGCCGAGGGACAGGGGGCGATGGCTACACCTTC. It specifies CASSRGTGGDGYTF.

Comment on this clone: In the same sample, other DNA sequences code for this CDR3. The rearrangement uses TRBV18 and TRBJ1-1; perhaps TRBD1 as D (5 bases). Trimming left V 2 bases short and J 3 bases short, with 7 bases between. The CDR3 is 13 residues long. Germline-derived CDR1 and CDR2 are KGHSH and LQKENI. CDR3 region: CASSPSRDTEAFF. The CDR3 coding sequence is TGTGCCAGCTCACCAAGCAGGGACACTGAAGCTTTCTTT. Full variable domain (remainder filled in from reference TRBV18 and TRBJ1-1): NAGVMQNPRHLVRRRGQEARLRCSPMKGHSHVYWYRQLPEEGLKFMVYLQKENIIDESGMPKERFSAEFPKEGPSILRIQQVVRGDSAAYFCASSPSRDTEAFFGQGTRLTVV.

The chain joins TRBV6-5 to TRBJ2-7; TRBD2 might be the D (5 bases). CDR1 and CDR2 (germline): MNHEY, SVGAGI. V was cut by 2 bases and J by 7 bases, with 18 bases left in between. This CDR3 comprises 15 residues. CDR3: CASSYTKVGPGEQYF. CDR3 sequence (DNA): TGTGCCAGCAGTTACACAAAAGTAGGCCCGGGGGAGCAGTACTTC.

The V and J genes are TRBV10-3 and TRBJ1-4; D is ambiguous. The germline gives CDR1 ENHRY, CDR2 SYGVKD. CDR3 size: 13 residues. The V and J ends lost 2 bases and 4 bases respectively, with 5 bases between them. As DNA, the CDR3 is TGTGCCATCAGTGAGGCGGGTAATGAAAAACTGTTTTTT. It specifies CAISEAGNEKLFF.

The chain has TRBV11-2 and TRBJ1-1; D is perhaps TRBD1 (6 bases). V was pared by 3 bases and J by 5 bases, with 13 bases between. This CDR3 is built from 14 residues. Per the germline V gene, CDR1 is SGHAT and CDR2 is FQNNGV. The CDR3 sequence is CASSLAGEITEAFF. Written as DNA, the CDR3 is TGTGCCAGCAGCTTGGCAGGGGAGATTACTGAAGCTTTCTTT.

This clone was picked up one time. The chain has TRBV4-3 and TRBJ1-4; D might be TRBD1 (5 bases). The CDR3 loop spans 16 amino acids. With 1 base removed from V and 14 bases from J, the gap between germline ends came to 23 bases. Germline-derived CDR1 and CDR2 are LGHNA and YSLEER. This chain's CDR3 is CASSQVGFGQGGGLFF. CDR3 nucleotide sequence: TGCGCCAGCAGCCAAGTAGGTTTCGGGCAGGGAGGAGGCCTGTTTTTT.

The chain joins TRBV5-5 to TRBJ2-7; 7 positions agree with TRBD1. CDR1 is SGHKS, CDR2 YYEKEE, per germline (reference sequence). CDR3 size: 14 residues. The V segment lost 2 bases and the J segment 3 bases; nucleotides outside the gene matches: 5. CDR3 in DNA: TGTGCCAGCAGCTTTACGGGACAGAACTACGAGCAGTACTTC. This encodes CASSFTGQNYEQYF.

The rearrangement joins TRBV6-2 or TRBV6-3 to TRBJ2-3; 12 nucleotides align to TRBD2. CDR1 and CDR2 from the germline V gene are MNHEY and SVGEGT. The trim removed 0 bases at V and 5 bases at J, leaving 12 bases unmatched. CDR3 length equals 19 residues. CDR3 sequence (DNA): TGTGCCAGCAGTTACTCGACCGTTTCTAGCGGGAGGGCCGTAGATACGCAGTATTTT. It encodes CASSYSTVSSGRAVDTQYF.

This CDR3 is CASRDRGKYNSPLHF. In nucleotides, the CDR3 is TGTGCCAGCAGAGACAGGGGAAAATATAATTCACCCCTCCACTTT. The rearrangement joins TRBV27 to TRBJ1-6, with 8 bases fitting TRBD1. Germline V gene lookup returns CDR1 MNHEY and CDR2 SMNVEV (reference sequence). The CDR3 is 15 residues long. J was trimmed by 4 bases and V by 6 bases; bases with no gene match: 5.

The gene calls are TRBV7-2 and TRBJ2-1, with D possibly being TRBD1 (5 bases). The CDR3 extends over 15 amino acids. The germline V gene encodes CDR1 SGHTA and CDR2 FQGNSA. Trimming shortened V by 2 bases and J by 0 bases, and 8 bases separated the two germline ends. CDR3 amino acids: CASSLRTRSYNEQFF. The CDR3 DNA reads TGTGCCAGCAGCTTACGGACACGCTCCTACAATGAGCAGTTCTTC.

The J gene is TRBJ1-1, the V gene TRBV19; 9 nucleotides line up with TRBD1. This CDR3 is built from 13 residues. V lost 6 bases, J lost 4 bases, and 3 bases stayed unmatched. Germline V gene sequence: CDR1 LNHDA, CDR2 SQIVND (reference sequence). The CDR3, as DNA: TGTGCCAGTAGGGACAGGGGCGGCACTGAAGCTTTCTTT. Translated, it gives CASRDRGGTEAFF.

The chain is built from TRBV12-3 or TRBV12-4 and TRBJ1-2; D may be TRBD1 (6 bases). The CDR3 has 13 residues. Trimming pared 8 bases from V and 2 bases from J, leaving 12 bases between. In DNA, the CDR3 is TGTGCCAGCTGCCGCGGGGGCAACTATGGCTACACCTTC. Translated: CASCRGGNYGYTF.

The rearrangement links TRBV6-5 to TRBJ2-2, with TRBD2 as a possible D gene (5 bases). Germline CDR1 and CDR2: MNHEY and SVGAGI. The CDR3 extends over 13 amino acids. V was clipped by 6 bases and J by 2 bases, with 7 bases between them. For the CDR3, the DNA is TGTGCCAGCAGGGAGGTCAACACCGGGGAGCTGTTTTTT. This sequence encodes CASREVNTGELFF.

This chain links TRBV27 with TRBJ1-5, with D perhaps matching TRBD1 (6 bases). CDR1 MNHEY and CDR2 SMNVEV come from the germline V gene (reference sequence). Trimming stripped 6 bases from V and 7 bases from J, with 16 bases between. This CDR3 is built from 14 residues. The CDR3 coding sequence is TGTGCCAGCAGCACGGCAGGGGTGGGACAGCCCCAGCATTTT. As protein: CASSTAGVGQPQHF.

The CDR3 coding sequence is TGTGCCAGCGGGACAGGACTGAACACTGAAGCTTTCTTT. This gives the protein CASGTGLNTEAFF. The chain carries TRBV7-9 and TRBJ1-1; 8 nucleotides line up with TRBD1. The CDR3 runs 13 residues. Germline V gene lookup returns CDR1 SEHNR and CDR2 FQNEAQ (reference sequence). Trimming took 8 bases from V and 0 from J; bases not matched to a gene: 2.

V gene TRBV19 combines with J gene TRBJ1-5; D gene ambiguous. Germline CDR1 and CDR2: LNHDA and SQIVND (reference sequence). The length of the CDR3 is 15 residues. Trimming took 6 bases from V and 0 from J, leaving 12 bases between them. This chain's CDR3 is CASRPDGLSNQPQHF. The DNA for the CDR3 is TGTGCCAGTAGGCCCGACGGACTTAGCAATCAGCCCCAGCATTTT.

This clone was recorded only once. This chain uses TRBV28 with TRBJ1-5, with a tentative D call TRBD1 (5 bases). In germline, CDR1 is MDHEN, CDR2 SYDVKM. The CDR3 runs 14 residues. The germline V and J ends were trimmed by 7 bases and 9 bases, with 19 bases remaining between them. The CDR3 sequence: CASKTKGGDGPQHF. In DNA form, the CDR3 reads TGTGCCAGCAAAACCAAGGGAGGGGACGGGCCCCAGCATTTT.

This chain joins TRBV27 and TRBJ1-4, with 10 bases that match TRBD1. Looked up from germline, CDR1 is MNHEY and CDR2 is SMNVEV (reference sequence). Trimming at V came to 0 bases and at J to 6 bases, leaving 7 bases not matched to a gene. The CDR3 extends over 17 amino acids. For the CDR3, the DNA is TGTGCCAGCAGTTTATCGATAAGGGGGACAGGGGATGAAAAACTGTTTTTT. Its protein is CASSLSIRGTGDEKLFF.

The rearrangement joins TRBV19 to TRBJ2-7; TRBD1 matches at 7 bases. Germline V lookup: CDR1 LNHDA, CDR2 SQIVND (reference sequence). The CDR3 is 13 residues long. With 3 bases clipped from V and 2 bases from J, the junction kept 1 base outside the gene matches. The DNA for the CDR3 is TGTGCCAGTAGTATCCAGGGGGCCTACGAGCAGTACTTC. This codes for CASSIQGAYEQYF.

This clone was seen once. The chain has TRBV19 and TRBJ1-2, with D possibly matching TRBD1 (5 bases). The V gene's germline CDR1 is LNHDA and CDR2 SQIVND (reference sequence). Trimming took 9 bases from V and 4 from J, leaving 9 bases between them. This CDR3 has 11 residues. The CDR3 loop reads CASWQGYGYTF. The CDR3 DNA reads TGTGCCAGCTGGCAGGGCTATGGCTACACCTTC.

V is TRBV18 and J is TRBJ1-1, with 8 bases lining up with TRBD1. J lost 1 base, V lost 4 bases, and 5 bases had no gene match. Germline V gene sequence: CDR1 KGHSH, CDR2 LQKENI. This CDR3 has 15 amino acids. The CDR3 sequence: CASSQAGGGNTEAFF. In DNA form, the CDR3 reads TGTGCCAGCTCACAAGCAGGGGGCGGGAACACTGAAGCTTTCTTT.